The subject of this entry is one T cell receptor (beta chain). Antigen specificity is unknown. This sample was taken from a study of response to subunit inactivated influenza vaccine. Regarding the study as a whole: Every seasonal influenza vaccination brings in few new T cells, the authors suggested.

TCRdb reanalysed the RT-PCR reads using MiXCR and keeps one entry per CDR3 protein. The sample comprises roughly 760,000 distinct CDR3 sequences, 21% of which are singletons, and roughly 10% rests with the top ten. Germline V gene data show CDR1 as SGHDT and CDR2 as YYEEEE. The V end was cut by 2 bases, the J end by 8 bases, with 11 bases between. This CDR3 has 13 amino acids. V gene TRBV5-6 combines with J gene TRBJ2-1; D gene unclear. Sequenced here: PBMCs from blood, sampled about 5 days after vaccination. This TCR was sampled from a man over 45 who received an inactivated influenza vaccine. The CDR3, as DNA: TGTGCCAGCAGCTTTACCCCTGTCCATGAGCAGTTCTTC. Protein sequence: CASSFTPVHEQFF.